A single sample gave rise to the 29 T cell receptor beta chains below, sequenced in a study of T-cell reconstitution after alpha-beta-depleted transplantation in children. Preparation of the TCRbeta library was carried out with unique molecular identifiers. TCRdb called the PCR reads again in MiXCR, with one record for every CDR3 protein. The table shows about 610,000 distinct CDR3 sequences, with roughly a tenth occurring only once. This material consisted of PBMCs from the stem cell graft donor, taken from the stem cell graft. The receptors were sampled from a human donor who donated a stem cell graft to a child with acute myeloid leukemia.

This clonotype turned up a few times. The rearrangement links TRBV5-1 to TRBJ2-3; D may be TRBD2 (5 bases). The V and J ends lost 4 bases and 5 bases respectively, with 17 bases between them. This CDR3 has 15 residues. Germline CDR1 and CDR2: SGHRS and YFSETQ. The CDR3 DNA reads as TGCGCCAGCAGCCCCGGCGAGGGCCGGGGAGATACGCAGTATTTT. Translated: CASSPGEGRGDTQYF.

The rearrangement uses TRBV20-1 and TRBJ2-1; 10 positions agree with TRBD2. Germline CDR1 DFQATT, CDR2 SNEGSKA (reference sequence). The CDR3 length is 14 residues. The V and J ends lost 3 bases and 9 bases, in that order; junction bases with no gene match: 8. Here the CDR3 DNA reads TGCAGTGCTAGTCGGCTAGCGGGAGTATCTGAGCAGTTCTTC. It yields the protein CSASRLAGVSEQFF.

V and J are TRBV6-6 and TRBJ2-5; D is undetermined. V gave up 8 bases and J gave up 3 bases, with 10 bases separating them. Germline CDR1 reads MNHNY; CDR2 reads SVGAGI (reference sequence). The CDR3 covers 12 residues. The CDR3 region is CASGTAKETQYF. CDR3 DNA: TGTGCCAGCGGAACGGCAAAAGAGACCCAGTACTTC.

This clonotype was seen repeatedly, ten times or more. The rearrangement uses TRBV29-1 and TRBJ1-1, with TRBD1 matching over 8 bases. Trimming took 7 bases from V and 5 from J; bases not matched to a gene: 6. Germline-derived CDR1 and CDR2 are SQVTM and ANQGSEA. This CDR3 spans 12 amino acids. The CDR3 protein is CSAQGAITEAFF. In DNA, the CDR3 is TGCAGCGCCCAGGGGGCTATAACTGAAGCTTTCTTT. The full variable domain, rest sourced from reference TRBV29-1 and TRBJ1-1, is SAVISQKPSRDICQRGTSLTIQCQVDSQVTMMFWYRQQPGQSLTLIATANQGSEATYESGFVIDKFPISRPNLTFSTLTVSNMSPEDSSIYLCSAQGAITEAFFGQGTRLTVV.

The rearrangement uses TRBV5-1 and TRBJ2-7; 9 bases align to TRBD2. From germline, CDR1 is SGHRS and CDR2 YFSETQ. With 2 bases clipped from V and 0 bases from J, the junction kept 12 bases outside the gene matches. The CDR3 runs 18 residues. The CDR3 sequence: CASSFFGSGSSSSYEQYF. The CDR3 region has the DNA TGCGCCAGCAGCTTTTTTGGTAGCGGGAGCTCTAGCTCCTACGAGCAGTACTTC.

The chain combines TRBV6-6 with TRBJ2-7; D may match TRBD1 or TRBD2 (5 bases each). The CDR3 length is 13 residues. The V gene's germline CDR1 is MNHNY and CDR2 SVGAGI (reference sequence). V was cut by 6 bases and J by 3 bases, with 12 bases left in between. CDR3 DNA sequence: TGTGCCAGCAGCCGGGACGGGCTCTACGAGCAGTACTTC. Translation: CASSRDGLYEQYF.

On this clonotype: Compared with germline, one end of the junction differs, possibly owing to a read error. This chain connects TRBV18 to TRBJ1-1; no definite D call. Germline assignment: CDR1 KGHSH and CDR2 LQKENI. CDR3 length: 12 amino acids. CDR3 amino acids: CASSPTKTGAFF. In DNA, the CDR3 is TGTGCCAGCTCACCGACAAAGACTGGAGCTTTCTTT.

This clonotype has only a few counts. Written as DNA, the CDR3 is TGTGCCAGCAGCCCCCCTTTGACTCCGGAGACCCAGTACTTC. Protein sequence: CASSPPLTPETQYF. The rearrangement links TRBV13 to TRBJ2-5; D is ambiguous. Germline V lookup: CDR1 PRHDT, CDR2 FYEKMQ (reference sequence). The CDR3 totals 14 residues. V gave up 5 bases and J gave up 5 bases, with 15 bases separating them.

This clonotype was seen at least ten times. The CDR3 DNA reads TGTGCCAGCATAGGGAGAAATGAGCAGTTCTTC. Its protein product is CASIGRNEQFF. The V call is TRBV12-3 or TRBV12-4, the J call TRBJ2-1; perhaps TRBD2 as D (5 bases). V was shortened by 7 bases and J by 7 bases, with 8 bases between the two germline ends. This CDR3 region has 11 residues.

This clonotype was seen more than once but under ten times. The chain couples TRBV20-1 to TRBJ1-1; tentatively, D is TRBD1 (5 bases). CDR3 length: 14 residues. The germline V and J ends were trimmed by 4 bases and 1 base, with 13 bases remaining between them. CDR1 and CDR2 (germline): DFQATT, SNEGSKA (reference sequence). This chain's CDR3 is CSATSKGPNTEAFF. For the CDR3, the DNA is TGCAGTGCTACCAGCAAGGGGCCGAACACTGAAGCTTTCTTT.

This clonotype was seen more than once but under ten times. The rearrangement joins TRBV20-1 to TRBJ2-1, with a tentative D call TRBD2 (5 bases). Between the trimmed V and J ends, which lost 3 bases and 2 bases, there was a span of 11 bases. Germline CDR1 and CDR2: DFQATT and SNEGSKA (reference sequence). The CDR3 contains 14 residues. Written as DNA, the CDR3 is TGCAGTGCTAGGAGGGCCCTTACCTACAATGAGCAGTTCTTC. As protein: CSARRALTYNEQFF.

This clonotype was seen repeatedly, ten times or more. This sequence joins TRBV12-3 or TRBV12-4 and TRBJ2-3; D remains unclear. The CDR3 has 15 residues. V was pared by 5 bases and J by 2 bases, with 14 bases between. This CDR3 is CASSQIRVPTDTQYF. CDR3 DNA: TGTGCCAGCAGTCAGATAAGGGTACCCACAGATACGCAGTATTTT.

The rearrangement links TRBV18 to TRBJ2-2; 7 bases agree with TRBD2. The CDR3 is 16 amino acids. V lost 3 bases and J lost 0; bases outside the gene matches: 4. CDR1 KGHSH and CDR2 LQKENI come from the germline V gene. The CDR3 DNA reads TGTGCCAGCTCACCCTATGCGGGAGCGAACACCGGGGAGCTGTTTTTT. Translated: CASSPYAGANTGELFF.

The chain recombines TRBV6-5 with TRBJ2-3; the match to TRBD1 covers 7 bases. The CDR3 sequence is 16 residues long. V dropped 5 bases and J dropped 2; count of bases not matched to a gene: 10. Germline V gene data show CDR1 as MNHEY and CDR2 as SVGAGI. CDR3: CASSRDGTVSTDTQYF. CDR3 nucleotide sequence: TGTGCCAGCAGTAGAGACGGGACAGTGTCCACAGATACGCAGTATTTT.

This clonotype was seen at least ten times. CDR3 sequence: CASSQDLGVVQTQYF. The CDR3 DNA is TGTGCCAGCAGCCAAGATTTAGGGGTTGTGCAGACCCAGTACTTC. The rearrangement links TRBV4-2 to TRBJ2-5; TRBD1 is a possible D gene (5 bases). Germline V gene sequence: CDR1 LGHNA, CDR2 YNFKEQ. The CDR3 totals 15 residues. Trimming cost V 0 bases and J 6 bases, with 14 bases left between them.

The chain uses TRBV20-1 and TRBJ1-1; perhaps TRBD1 as D (5 bases). The CDR3 consists of 15 residues. The V and J ends lost 0 bases and 4 bases respectively, with 15 bases between them. CDR1 is DFQATT and CDR2 is SNEGSKA in the germline V gene (reference sequence). In nucleotides, the CDR3 is TGCAGTGCTAGAGATGTGGGGGGTTTTAGCACTGAAGCTTTCTTT. This codes for CSARDVGGFSTEAFF.

The rearrangement joins TRBV6-1 to TRBJ1-5; 9 positions match TRBD1. CDR1 and CDR2 from the germline V gene are MNHNS and SASEGT. Trimming cost V 6 bases and J 2 bases; bases outside gene matches: 5. CDR3 length: 15 residues. The CDR3 loop is CASRGDRAGNQPQHF. The CDR3 DNA reads TGTGCCAGCAGAGGGGACAGGGCGGGCAATCAGCCCCAGCATTTT.

CDR3 protein: CSAEEREKGETQYF. Here the CDR3 DNA reads TGCAGTGCTGAAGAGCGGGAGAAAGGGGAGACCCAGTACTTC. The J gene is TRBJ2-5, the V gene TRBV20-1; 8 bases align to TRBD2. This CDR3 is built from 14 residues. J lost 5 bases, V lost 5 bases, and 10 bases had no gene match. Per the germline V gene, CDR1 is DFQATT and CDR2 is SNEGSKA (reference sequence).

This clonotype has ten or more counts. The rearrangement joins TRBV12-3 or TRBV12-4 to TRBJ2-1; D not certain. Trimming left V 5 bases short and J 12 bases short, with 11 bases between. This CDR3 has 11 amino acids. CDR3: CASSVVGGQFF. The CDR3 region has the DNA TGTGCCAGCAGTGTGGTGGGTGGGCAGTTCTTC.

This clonotype was found a few times. This chain joins TRBV7-2 and TRBJ2-3; 8 nucleotides line up with TRBD1. The CDR3 covers 15 residues. Per the germline V gene, CDR1 is SGHTA and CDR2 is FQGNSA. The V gene end was trimmed by 5 bases and the J gene end by 4 bases; junction bases not matched to a gene: 8. This CDR3 is CASSPRGRGADTQYF. The CDR3 region has the DNA TGTGCCAGCAGCCCCAGGGGGCGAGGGGCAGATACGCAGTATTTT.

With respect to this clonotype: A junction end diverges from the germline sequence, so it may reflect a read error. This chain's CDR3 is CASSLDRLANSEQFF. As DNA, the CDR3 is TGTGCTAGCAGCTTAGATCGCCTAGCCAACAGTGAGCAGTTCTTC. The gene calls are TRBV7-7 and TRBJ2-1; D perhaps matches TRBD2 (5 bases). The CDR3 consists of 15 residues. From germline, CDR1 is SSHAT and CDR2 FNYEAQ (reference sequence).

The chain is built from TRBV24-1 and TRBJ2-7; 8 bases are shared with TRBD1. Looked up from germline, CDR1 is KGHDR and CDR2 is SFDVKD. The CDR3 spans 17 residues. V gave up 12 bases and J gave up 2 bases; unmatched junction bases: 20. Here the CDR3 reads CAAPDRDGVTRTYEQYF. CDR3 sequence (DNA): TGTGCCGCCCCGGACAGGGACGGCGTTACGAGGACCTACGAGCAGTACTTC.

This clonotype occurred a few times. CDR3 residues: CASSPGQQRSGDTQYF. DNA for the CDR3: TGTGCCAGCAGCCCGGGACAGCAAAGATCCGGGGATACGCAGTATTTT. The chain joins TRBV12-3 or TRBV12-4 to TRBJ2-3, with 7 bases identical to TRBD1. The CDR3 is 16 amino acids. V lost 6 bases, J lost 6 bases, and 15 bases stayed unmatched.

This clonotype appeared many times. The chain combines TRBV24-1 with TRBJ2-5, with D hard to call. Germline V lookup: CDR1 KGHDR, CDR2 SFDVKD. The CDR3 length is 15 residues. V was shortened by 0 bases and J by 2 bases, with 9 bases between the two germline ends. The CDR3 is CATSDLDAPQETQYF. In nucleotides, the CDR3 is TGTGCCACCAGTGATTTGGACGCACCACAAGAGACCCAGTACTTC.

This clonotype was detected only a few times. This sequence joins TRBV5-1 and TRBJ2-1, with D possibly TRBD2 on 6 matching bases. The CDR3 totals 14 residues. CDR1 SGHRS and CDR2 YFSETQ come from the germline V gene. Trimming took off 0 bases at V and 6 bases at J, with 10 bases between the two ends. The CDR3 sequence is CASSLGEAGNEQFF. CDR3 in DNA: TGCGCCAGCAGCTTGGGGGAAGCGGGCAATGAGCAGTTCTTC.

This sequence joins TRBV2 and TRBJ1-2; D is possibly TRBD1 (6 bases). The CDR3 is 15 amino acids. CDR1 is SNHLY and CDR2 is FYNNEI in the germline V gene. V was shortened by 1 base and J by 3 bases, with 12 bases between the two germline ends. DNA of the CDR3: TGTGCCAGCAGTGAAGAGTACAGACAGGACTATGGCTACACCTTC. Its protein is CASSEEYRQDYGYTF. Full variable domain (outside the CDR3, taken from reference TRBV2 and TRBJ1-2): EPEVTQTPSHQVTQMGQEVILRCVPISNHLYFYWYRQILGQKVEFLVSFYNNEISEKSEIFDDQFSVERPDGSNFTLKIRSTKLEDSAMYFCASSEEYRQDYGYTFGSGTRLTVV.

The V and J genes are TRBV12-3 or TRBV12-4 and TRBJ2-1; D is ambiguous. CDR3 length: 15 residues. V gave up 0 bases and J gave up 6 bases, with 12 bases separating them. The CDR3, as DNA: TGTGCCAGCAGTTTAGCGGGTTGGGCTAGCAATGAGCAGTTCTTC. Encoded protein: CASSLAGWASNEQFF.

This clonotype was observed many times. This chain connects TRBV20-1 to TRBJ1-2, with D uncertain. V lost 5 bases and J lost 3, with 10 bases in between. The CDR3 totals 12 residues. Germline CDR1 DFQATT, CDR2 SNEGSKA (reference sequence). The CDR3 region is CSAYLTDYGYTF. The CDR3 bases are TGCAGTGCTTACCTGACGGACTATGGCTACACCTTC.

V usage is TRBV6-2 or TRBV6-3 and J usage is TRBJ2-1; no clear D gene. V was pared by 6 bases and J by 7 bases, with 16 bases between. There are 14 residues in the CDR3. Germline V CDR1 and CDR2: MNHEY, SVGEGT. The CDR3 nucleotides are TGTGCCAGCAGCCCTTTGGGCGGCCATAATGAGCAGTTCTTC. This gives the protein CASSPLGGHNEQFF.